These 15 T cell receptor beta chains were sequenced from one sample in a study of Ad26.COV2.S vaccination and SARS-CoV-2 variants. Treatment described: over 15 received Ad26.COV2.S at low or high dose, single or two shots; 5 received placebo; per-sample allocation not given. Repertoires come from day 63 after the first vaccine or placebo injection. TCRdb's table, derived via immunoSEQ multiplex PCR, lists solely in-frame clones and lacks some. The sample holds about 460,000 clones, 89% seen once. This material consisted of peripheral blood, taken in a trial of Ad26.COV2.S vaccine versus placebo. All receptors come from a person between 18 and 60 years old who received the Ad26.COV2.S COVID-19 vaccine or a placebo.

This clone was seen just once. The CDR3: CASSEAYRGSYGYTF. CDR3 DNA sequence: TGTGCCAGCAGTGAAGCCTACAGGGGCTCCTATGGCTACACCTTC. V gene TRBV2 combines with J gene TRBJ1-2, with 7 bases lining up with TRBD1. CDR3 length equals 15 residues. Germline lookup yields CDR1 SNHLY and CDR2 FYNNEI. J lost 4 bases, V lost 0 bases, and 5 bases had no gene match.

The chain couples TRBV5-1 to TRBJ1-1; weak D call: TRBD1 (6 bases). The V end lost 0 bases, the J end lost 3 bases, and 9 bases lay between the germline ends. Germline assignment: CDR1 SGHRS and CDR2 YFSETQ. The CDR3 loop spans 14 amino acids. The CDR3 loop is CASSLGRGDTEAFF. DNA for the CDR3: TGCGCCAGCAGCTTGGGCAGGGGAGACACTGAAGCTTTCTTT. The full variable domain, rest sourced from reference TRBV5-1 and TRBJ1-1, is KAGVTQTPRYLIKTRGQQVTLSCSPISGHRSVSWYQQTPGQGLQFLFEYFSETQRNKGNFPGRFSGRQFSNSRSEMNVSTLELGDSALYLCASSLGRGDTEAFFGQGTRLTVV.

Comment on this clone: The identical CDR3 is also encoded by other nucleotide sequences in the sample. This rearrangement joins TRBV9 to TRBJ1-4; D remains unclear. Deletions cut 0 bases from V and 5 bases from J, with 8 bases between. The CDR3 covers 14 residues. Per germline, CDR1 SGDLS and CDR2 YYNGEE. Written as DNA, the CDR3 is TGTGCCAGCAGCGTAGGAGGATCGAATGAAAAACTGTTTTTT. Translated, it gives CASSVGGSNEKLFF.

This chain uses TRBV7-3 with TRBJ2-1; the match to TRBD1 covers 7 bases. The V segment lost 0 bases and the J segment 6 bases; nucleotides outside the gene matches: 8. The length of the CDR3 is 16 residues. CDR1 is SGHTA and CDR2 is FQGTGA in the germline V gene. CDR3 sequence (DNA): TGTGCCAGCAGCTTAACCCGGGACAGCAAAACCAATGAGCAGTTCTTC. This translates into CASSLTRDSKTNEQFF. Complete variable domain (other parts from reference TRBV7-3 and TRBJ2-1): GAGVSQTPSNKVTEKGKYVELRCDPISGHTALYWYRQSLGQGPEFLIYFQGTGAADDSGLPNDRFFAVRPEGSVSTLKIQRTERGDSAVYLCASSLTRDSKTNEQFFGPGTRLTVL.

The J gene is TRBJ1-2, the V gene TRBV10-3; D unresolved. This CDR3 contains 14 residues. Trimming took 3 bases from V and 2 from J, leaving 10 bases between them. The germline V gene has CDR1 ENHRY and CDR2 SYGVKD. CDR3 sequence: CAISEYSGNYGYTF. As DNA, the CDR3 is TGTGCCATCAGTGAATACAGTGGGAACTATGGCTACACCTTC.

This clone was detected only a few times. At one of its ends the junction is not consistent with the germline gene, which may arise from a read error. J is TRBJ1-2 and V is TRBV29-1; D ambiguous. Germline CDR1 is SQVTM and CDR2 is ANQGSEA. The CDR3 is 9 amino acids. CDR3 amino acids: CSADKPNFF. CDR3 bases: TGCAGCGCCGACAAGCCGAACTTCTTC.

This sequence joins TRBV3-1 (or the pseudogene TRBV3-2) and TRBJ2-3, with 13 bases lining up with TRBD2. V lost 4 bases to trimming and J lost 2 bases; unmatched junction nucleotides: 3. The CDR3 is 16 amino acids. CDR1 and CDR2 from the germline V gene are LGHDT and YNNKEL (reference sequence). CDR3 in DNA: TGTGCCAGCAGCCGTGGGACTAGCGGGGCCACAGATACGCAGTATTTT. It is translated as CASSRGTSGATDTQYF.

The rearrangement uses TRBV4-3 and TRBJ2-2; 10 bases match TRBD2. V was clipped by 7 bases and J by 4 bases; unmatched bases: 21. Germline V gene sequence: CDR1 LGHNA, CDR2 YSLEER. The CDR3 sequence is 20 residues long. The CDR3: CASTHEAGVAGGLGTGELFF. CDR3 nucleotides: TGCGCCAGCACACACGAAGCCGGGGTAGCGGGGGGCCTGGGCACCGGGGAGCTGTTTTTT.

This chain uses TRBV9 with TRBJ1-6; D call uncertain. V gave up 4 bases and J gave up 6 bases, with 8 bases separating them. The CDR3 covers 13 residues. Germline V lookup: CDR1 SGDLS, CDR2 YYNGEE. The CDR3 protein is CASSISLNSPLHF. The CDR3, as DNA: TGTGCCAGCAGCATTAGCCTTAATTCACCCCTCCACTTT.

The DNA for the CDR3 is TGTGCCAGCAGCACGGGGGCGAATTCGAACACTGAAGCTTTCTTT. It specifies CASSTGANSNTEAFF. V usage is TRBV5-4 and J usage is TRBJ1-1; D possibly corresponds to TRBD1 (6 bases). Trimming cost V 4 bases and J 1 base, with 14 bases left between them. This CDR3 comprises 15 residues. Germline CDR1 and CDR2: SGHNT and YYREEE (reference sequence).

This rearrangement joins TRBV28 to TRBJ2-1, with D tentatively TRBD2 (6 bases). Germline CDR1 is MDHEN and CDR2 is SYDVKM. This CDR3 is 13 amino acids long. V shed 8 bases and J shed 5 bases, with 13 bases lying between them. Here the CDR3 reads CASGLGGDNEQFF. DNA of the CDR3: TGTGCCAGCGGGCTTGGAGGGGACAATGAGCAGTTCTTC.

V usage is TRBV7-2 and J usage is TRBJ1-6; the D gene is possibly TRBD1 (5 bases). The CDR3 runs to 15 residues. Trimming took off 2 bases at V and 7 bases at J, with 12 bases between the two ends. Germline-derived CDR1 and CDR2 are SGHTA and FQGNSA. The CDR3, as DNA: TGTGCCAGCAGCTTATTGGGGCAGGGAAATTCACCCCTCCACTTT. This translates into CASSLLGQGNSPLHF.

The chain combines TRBV2 with TRBJ2-6; 7 bases are a match to TRBD1. The J segment lost 0 bases and the V segment lost 2 bases, leaving 7 bases of the junction unmatched. Germline assignment: CDR1 SNHLY and CDR2 FYNNEI. The CDR3 totals 18 residues. CDR3: CASSESKGGSSGANVLTF. The CDR3 region has the DNA TGTGCCAGCAGTGAATCTAAAGGGGGCAGCTCTGGGGCCAACGTCCTGACTTTC.

This chain links TRBV5-1 with TRBJ1-1; D is perhaps TRBD1 (6 bases). V lost 2 bases and J lost 4, with 15 bases in between. Germline CDR1 and CDR2: SGHRS and YFSETQ. The CDR3 totals 15 residues. The CDR3 reads CASSLIGGLVTEAFF. CDR3 sequence (DNA): TGCGCCAGCAGCTTAATTGGGGGCTTGGTCACTGAAGCTTTCTTT.

The chain uses TRBV6-5 and TRBJ1-2; 10 nucleotides agree with TRBD1. V gave up 4 bases and J gave up 7 bases; unmatched junction bases: 6. The CDR3 extends over 14 amino acids. Germline CDR1 reads MNHEY; CDR2 reads SVGAGI. CDR3 coding DNA: TGTGCCAGCAGTTCCGGGACAGGGGTGTTTGGCTACACCTTC. Translated, it gives CASSSGTGVFGYTF.